The source of this TCR beta chain is a study of cytomegalovirus exposure and HLA in healthy donors. Study findings and constraints: According to the study, around 150 TCR beta chains were cytomegalovirus-associated.

Trimming stripped 6 bases from V and 6 bases from J, with 14 bases between. CDR1 is MNHNS and CDR2 is SASEGT in the germline V gene. The CDR3 consists of 13 residues. It was healthy bone marrow donors who served as donors. The PCR ran on 60 Vbeta and 13 Jbeta primers. Only in-frame clones appear in the TCRdb table, and some are missing; sequencing was by immunoSEQ multiplex PCR. The table lists approximately 160,000 clones, about 75% of them singletons. Comments on this clone: Its target is unknown.

Sample: PBMCs. This TCR was recovered from a woman between 50 and 59 years old in good health and CMV-seropositive. The chain combines TRBV6-1 with TRBJ1-1; D gene ambiguous. CDR3 loop: CASSSRFAPEAFF. The CDR3 DNA is TGTGCCAGCAGCTCCCGGTTTGCTCCTGAAGCTTTCTTT.